This TCR beta chain was obtained from a study of tumor-infiltrating lymphocytes in primary liver carcinoma. On the study more broadly: Roughly 3.5 to 8 million productive TCRbeta reads were obtained per sample, with similar numbers across tissue types.

Starting material of about 450 ng total RNA yielded TCR beta cDNA via a constant-region primer. Employing slightly modified ARM-PCR, three nested multiplex PCR rounds were run, and these gave rise to the TCR beta libraries. It was with TRBV1-TRBV30 forward primers and a C-beta reverse primer that the first two PCR rounds were run, at approximately 10 cycles each. TCRdb reprocessed the multiplex PCR reads via MiXCR and lists one record per CDR3 protein. Among more than 95,000 distinct CDR3 sequences, 80% to 85% were seen once, and the ten largest hold 15% to 25%. Unsorted bulk tissue of about 20-32 mg yielded co-extracted RNA and DNA. The CDR3 loop spans 13 amino acids. Germline loops: CDR1 SGHRS, CDR2 YFSETQ.

The chain combines TRBV5-1 with TRBJ2-3; D is perhaps TRBD2 (6 bases). Sequenced sample: liver tumor tissue from sampling region 3. Subset reported: tumor region T3, left-lateral pole. This receptor was identified in a middle-aged man with primary liver carcinoma and hepatitis B virus infection. CDR3 in DNA: TGCACTAGCAGCTTCGGGAGCACAGATACGCAGTATTTT. This translates into CTSSFGSTDTQYF. Variable domain in full (rest from reference TRBV5-1 and TRBJ2-3): KAGVTQTPRYLIKTRGQQVTLSCSPISGHRSVSWYQQTPGQGLQFLFEYFSETQRNKGNFPGRFSGRQFSNSRSEMNVSTLELGDSALYLCTSSFGSTDTQYFGPGTRLTVL.